Reported below is one T cell receptor beta chain. The data stem from a study of blood T cell repertoires in COVID-19. The overall study: COVID-19 samples collected from the United States, Italy and Spain covered acute and convalescent phases. PBMCs, B-cell-depleted T cells, or T cells were the source of the cDNA or gDNA that made up the material.

Per the authors' pipeline: Reference gene primer amplification gave nucleated cell count estimates. The method was immunoSEQ multiplex PCR; TCRdb's version includes in-frame clones alone and lacks a portion of them. The V and J calls and the clone size are those of that table, but D and trimming were determined from the DNA. The sample holds 190,000 or so clones, roughly nine tenths seen once. Germline values: CDR1 SGHRS, CDR2 YFSETQ. This CDR3 region has 16 residues. Trimming took 3 bases from V and 2 from J, leaving 17 bases between them. Sample: peripheral blood. The chain uses TRBV5-1 and TRBJ2-5, with D possibly being TRBD1 (6 bases). The clonotype originates from a woman aged 65 to 85 with acute or convalescent COVID-19. The CDR3 loop is CASSSSSGTRQETQYF. For the CDR3, the DNA is TGCGCCAGCAGCTCCTCCTCCGGGACACGTCAAGAGACCCAGTACTTC.